This T cell receptor (beta chain) originates from a study of blood T cell repertoires in COVID-19. Across the study: Samples representing acute and convalescent COVID-19 were sourced from the United States, Italy and Spain. T cells, B-cell-depleted T cells, or PBMCs provided the cDNA or gDNA that served as material.

CDR3 size: 15 residues. The germline gives CDR1 MNHEY, CDR2 SVGEGT. The ends were cut back, 6 bases at V and 5 bases at J, with 20 bases in the middle. In the original analysis: Counts of nucleated cells, estimated from reference gene primer amplification, were obtained. The repertoire was sequenced with immunoSEQ multiplex PCR; TCRdb's copy has only in-frame clones and lacks some. V and J calls and clone size are as listed in that table; D and trimming were resolved from the DNA. This table holds 120,000 or so clones, about 85% found once. The gene calls are TRBV6-2 or TRBV6-3 and TRBJ2-7; D might be TRBD2 (5 bases). The source is a man aged 55-75 years with acute or convalescent COVID-19. Sequenced: peripheral blood. CDR3 DNA: TGTGCCAGCAGCCAATCCTTTGTGGGGAGTAACGAGCAGTACTTC. It encodes CASSQSFVGSNEQYF.